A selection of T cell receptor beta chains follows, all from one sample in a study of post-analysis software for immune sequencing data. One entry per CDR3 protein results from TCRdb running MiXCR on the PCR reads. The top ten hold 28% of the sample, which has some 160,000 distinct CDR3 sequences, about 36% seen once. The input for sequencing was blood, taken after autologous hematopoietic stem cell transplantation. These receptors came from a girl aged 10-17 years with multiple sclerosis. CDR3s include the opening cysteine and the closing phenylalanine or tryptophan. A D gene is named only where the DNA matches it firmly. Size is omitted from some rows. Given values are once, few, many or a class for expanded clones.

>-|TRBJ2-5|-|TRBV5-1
CASSLSNRETQYF
TGCGCCAGCAGCTTGTCCAATCGGGAGACCCAGTACTTC
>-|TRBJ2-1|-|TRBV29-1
CSVEGLTSSNEQFF
TGCAGCGTTGAAGGTTTGACTAGTTCCAATGAGCAGTTCTTC
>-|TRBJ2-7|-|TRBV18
CASSWTNPLVDYEQYF
TGTGCCAGCTCTTGGACTAACCCCTTAGTGGACTACGAGCAGTACTTC
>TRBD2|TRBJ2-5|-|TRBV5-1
CASSLRTSGQETQYF
TGCGCCAGCAGCCTCCGGACTAGCGGCCAAGAGACCCAGTACTTC
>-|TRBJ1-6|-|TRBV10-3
CAISESISRRSPLHF
TGTGCCATCAGTGAGTCGATATCTAGGCGGTCACCCCTCCACTTT
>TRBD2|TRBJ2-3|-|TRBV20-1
CSAATPGLAGGPPDTQYF
TGCAGTGCTGCGACACCGGGACTAGCGGGAGGGCCCCCAGATACGCAGTATTTT
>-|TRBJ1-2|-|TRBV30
CAWSAGLDYGYTF
TGTGCCTGGAGCGCAGGGTTGGACTATGGCTACACCTTC
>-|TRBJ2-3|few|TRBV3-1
CASSQERSRTDTQYF
TGTGCCAGCAGCCAAGAGCGGAGCCGCACGGATACGCAGTATTTT
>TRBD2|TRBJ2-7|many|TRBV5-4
CASSLPTSGTSYEQYF
TGTGCCAGCAGCTTGCCGACTAGCGGGACGTCCTACGAGCAGTACTTC
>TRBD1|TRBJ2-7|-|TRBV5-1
CASSPDRVSSYEQYF
TGCGCCAGCAGCCCGGACAGGGTAAGCTCCTACGAGCAGTACTTC
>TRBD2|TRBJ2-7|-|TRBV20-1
CSASPRLAGTSSYNEQYF
TGCAGTGCTAGCCCACGGCTAGCGGGGACTAGCTCCTACAATGAGCAGTACTTC
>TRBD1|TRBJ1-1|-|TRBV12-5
CASGLGGQGGTEAFF
TGTGCTAGTGGTTTGGGCGGACAGGGCGGCACTGAAGCTTTCTTT
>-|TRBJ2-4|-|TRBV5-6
CASSPFGTYKQYF
TGTGCCAGCAGCCCGTTCGGGACCTACAAGCAGTACTTC
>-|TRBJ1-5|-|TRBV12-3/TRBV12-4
CASSHTGYYQPQHF
TGTGCCAGCAGTCACACAGGGTACTATCAGCCCCAGCATTTT
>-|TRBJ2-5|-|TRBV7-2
CASSPGQLEETQYF
TGTGCCAGCAGCCCCGGACAGCTGGAAGAGACCCAGTACTTC
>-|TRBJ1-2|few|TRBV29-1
CSVLLRQPNYGYTF
TGCAGCGTTTTACTAAGACAGCCGAACTATGGCTACACCTTC
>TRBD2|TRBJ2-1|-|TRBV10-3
CAVLAGLYNEQFF
TGTGCCGTACTAGCGGGACTCTACAATGAGCAGTTCTTC
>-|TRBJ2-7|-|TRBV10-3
CAMGSGSEQYF
TGTGCCATGGGTTCGGGGTCCGAGCAGTACTTC
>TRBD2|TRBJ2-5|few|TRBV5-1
CASSFGTSGTQETQYF
TGCGCCAGCAGCTTCGGGACTAGCGGGACTCAAGAGACCCAGTACTTC
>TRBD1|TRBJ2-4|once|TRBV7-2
CACSREPTGGDIQYF
TGTGCCTGCAGCCGGGAGCCCACAGGGGGAGACATTCAGTACTTC
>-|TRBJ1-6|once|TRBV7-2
CASSLAPNKGTPLHF
TGTGCCAGCAGCTTAGCCCCAAATAAAGGGACACCCCTCCACTTT
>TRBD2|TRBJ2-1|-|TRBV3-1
CASSQGLLAAYNEQFF
TGTGCCAGCAGCCAAGGGCTTCTAGCGGCCTACAATGAGCAGTTCTTC
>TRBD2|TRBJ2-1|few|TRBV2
CASNRGGSYNEQFF
TGTGCCAGCAACCGGGGGGGATCCTACAATGAGCAGTTCTTC
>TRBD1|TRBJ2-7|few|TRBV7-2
CASSLGDRGPYEQYF
TGTGCCAGCAGTTTAGGAGACAGGGGGCCTTACGAGCAGTACTTC
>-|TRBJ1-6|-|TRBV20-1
CSDMNSPLHF
TGCAGTGACATGAATTCACCCCTCCACTTT
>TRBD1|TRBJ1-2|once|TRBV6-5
CASSYSYRGISLYGYTF
TGTGCCAGCAGTTACTCATACAGGGGGATCTCTCTCTATGGCTACACCTTC
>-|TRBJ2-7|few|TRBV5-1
CASSLEVGATYEQYF
TGCGCCAGCAGCTTGGAAGTGGGGGCGACCTACGAGCAGTACTTC
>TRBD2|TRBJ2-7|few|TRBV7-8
CASSLGGGTRLYEQYF
TGTGCCAGCAGCTTAGGGGGTGGGACTAGGCTGTACGAGCAGTACTTC
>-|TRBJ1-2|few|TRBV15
CATSAGGNYGYTF
TGTGCCACCAGCGCTGGGGGTAACTATGGCTACACCTTC
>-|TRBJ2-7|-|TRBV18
CASSPMQGGYEQYF
TGTGCCAGCTCACCAATGCAGGGGGGCTACGAGCAGTACTTC
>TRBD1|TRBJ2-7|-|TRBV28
CASSGWDSLTYEQYF
TGTGCCAGCAGTGGGTGGGACAGCCTCACCTACGAGCAGTACTTC
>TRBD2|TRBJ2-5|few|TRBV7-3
CASSLLAGDNEQYF
TGTGCCAGCAGCTTACTAGCGGGAGACAATGAGCAGTACTTC
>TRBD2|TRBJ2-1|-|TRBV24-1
CATSELSGSIWEQFF
TGTGCCACCAGTGAGTTAAGCGGGAGCATTTGGGAGCAGTTCTTC
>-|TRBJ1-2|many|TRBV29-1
CSVGLSGHGYTF
TGCAGCGTTGGGTTGTCAGGGCACGGCTACACCTTC
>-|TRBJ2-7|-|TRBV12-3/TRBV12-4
CASSLTQGSYEQYF
TGTGCCAGCAGTTTAACCCAGGGCTCCTACGAGCAGTACTTC
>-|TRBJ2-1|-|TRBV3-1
CASSQDLRGATYNEQFF
TGTGCCAGCAGCCAAGATCTTAGAGGGGCGACCTACAATGAGCAGTTCTTC
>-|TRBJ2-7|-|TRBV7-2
CASSLEGTTPYEQYF
TGTGCCAGCAGCTTAGAGGGGACAACTCCCTACGAGCAGTACTTC
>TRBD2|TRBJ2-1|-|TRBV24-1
CATSGAGTSGRGGAYNEQFF
TGTGCCACCAGTGGGGCCGGGACTAGCGGGAGAGGAGGCGCCTACAATGAGCAGTTCTTC
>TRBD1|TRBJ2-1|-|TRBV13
CASRAGGRNGQFF
TGTGCCAGCCGGGCAGGGGGTCGAAATGGGCAGTTCTTC
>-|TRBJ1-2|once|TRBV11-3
CASSLEAGRGYTF
TGTGCCAGCAGCTTAGAGGCAGGTCGGGGCTACACCTTC
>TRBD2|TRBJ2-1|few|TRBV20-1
CSVQPLAPSSYNEQFF
TGCAGTGTCCAACCACTAGCGCCCAGCTCCTACAATGAGCAGTTCTTC
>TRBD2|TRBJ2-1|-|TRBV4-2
CASSPGTSGAWNNEQFF
TGTGCCAGCAGCCCCGGGACTAGCGGGGCGTGGAACAATGAGCAGTTCTTC
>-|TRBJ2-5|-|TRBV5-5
CASSLYNLGRETQYF
TGTGCCAGCAGCTTGTACAATTTAGGGCGGGAGACCCAGTACTTC
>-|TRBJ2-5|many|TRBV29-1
CSVGQETQYF
TGCAGCGTTGGACAAGAGACCCAGTACTTC
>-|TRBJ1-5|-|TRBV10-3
CAISAGPRKGNQPQHF
TGTGCCATCAGCGCGGGACCCCGAAAGGGCAATCAGCCCCAGCATTTT
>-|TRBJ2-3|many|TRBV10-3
CAISALTGATDTQYF
TGTGCCATCAGTGCGTTGACCGGGGCTACCGATACGCAGTATTTT
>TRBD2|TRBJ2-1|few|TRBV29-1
CSVGTSGIRNEQFF
TGCAGCGTTGGGACTAGCGGGATAAGGAATGAGCAGTTCTTC
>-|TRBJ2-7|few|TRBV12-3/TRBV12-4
CASSLGLASEQYF
TGTGCCAGCAGTTTGGGTTTGGCGAGCGAGCAGTACTTC
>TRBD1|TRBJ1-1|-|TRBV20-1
CSAGPGGTEAFF
TGCAGTGCTGGACCAGGGGGCACTGAAGCTTTCTTT
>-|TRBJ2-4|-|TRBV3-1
CASSQDWGSAKLAKNIQYF
TGTGCCAGCAGCCAAGATTGGGGGAGCGCTAAACTAGCCAAAAACATTCAGTACTTC
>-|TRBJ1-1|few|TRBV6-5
CASTTGGNTEAFF
TGTGCCAGCACCACCGGGGGGAACACTGAAGCTTTCTTT
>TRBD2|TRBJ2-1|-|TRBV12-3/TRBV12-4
CASSLSSGLVDEQFF
TGTGCCAGCAGTTTGAGTAGCGGGTTAGTCGATGAGCAGTTCTTC
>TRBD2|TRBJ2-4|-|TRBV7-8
CASSPTSVNLEQYF
TGTGCCAGCAGCCCCACTAGCGTCAACTTAGAGCAGTACTTC
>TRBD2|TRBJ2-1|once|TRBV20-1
CSARDRAGVDNEQFF
TGCAGTGCTAGAGATCGAGCGGGAGTCGACAATGAGCAGTTCTTC
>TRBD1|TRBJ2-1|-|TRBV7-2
CASSLAGTAYNEQFF
TGTGCCAGCAGCTTAGCGGGGACAGCCTACAATGAGCAGTTCTTC